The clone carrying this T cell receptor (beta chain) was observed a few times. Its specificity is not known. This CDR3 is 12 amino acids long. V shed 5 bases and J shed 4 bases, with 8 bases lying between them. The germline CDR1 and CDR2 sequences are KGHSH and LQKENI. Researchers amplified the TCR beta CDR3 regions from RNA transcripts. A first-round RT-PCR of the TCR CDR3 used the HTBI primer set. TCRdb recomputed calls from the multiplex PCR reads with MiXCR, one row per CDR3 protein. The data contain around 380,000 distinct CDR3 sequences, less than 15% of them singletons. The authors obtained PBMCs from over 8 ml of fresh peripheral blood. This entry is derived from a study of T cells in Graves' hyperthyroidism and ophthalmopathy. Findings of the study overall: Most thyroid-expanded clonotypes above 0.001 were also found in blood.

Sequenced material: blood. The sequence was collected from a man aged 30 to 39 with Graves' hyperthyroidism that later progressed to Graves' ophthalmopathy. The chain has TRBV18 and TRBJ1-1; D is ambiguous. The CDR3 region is CASSARSTEAFF. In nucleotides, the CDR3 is TGTGCCAGCTCAGCAAGGAGCACTGAAGCTTTCTTT.